This TCR beta chain is from a study of beta chain features in type 1 diabetes. Study at large: The examined sorted cells totaled 110 million or so across samples.

Overall study results and limits: Individuals with type 1 diabetes displayed fewer insertions and more deletions at VDJ junctions.

CDR3 size: 12 residues. Between the trimmed V and J ends, which lost 0 bases and 5 bases, there was a span of 4 bases. Germline CDR1 SGHTA, CDR2 FQGNSA. On this clone itself: The antigen is unknown. This same CDR3 is encoded by further DNA sequences in the sample.

Of the isolated RNA, all was reverse transcribed, and so the sequenced material was expressed TCRB transcripts. An average of approximately 3.6 million reads was obtained for naive, central memory and regulatory T cell samples. Here immunoSEQ multiplex PCR was the method, and the copy in TCRdb shows in-frame clones only, minus some. This sample has a few hundred thousand clones, with approximately 15% found just once. This TCR derives from a man aged 25 to 40 in good health. The chain recombines TRBV7-2 with TRBJ2-5; D unclear. The source material was naive CD4+ T cells from blood. The CDR3 DNA is TGTGCCAGCAGCTTAGCGGGGGAGACCCAGTACTTC. Residues: CASSLAGETQYF.